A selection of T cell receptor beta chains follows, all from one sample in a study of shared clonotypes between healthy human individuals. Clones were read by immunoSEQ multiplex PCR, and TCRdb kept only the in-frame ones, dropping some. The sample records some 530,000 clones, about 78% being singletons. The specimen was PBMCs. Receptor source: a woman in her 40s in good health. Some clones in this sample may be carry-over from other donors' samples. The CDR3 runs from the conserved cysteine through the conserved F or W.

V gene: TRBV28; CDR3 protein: CASISPGDEKLFF
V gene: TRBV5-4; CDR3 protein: CASSSVTGTETQYF
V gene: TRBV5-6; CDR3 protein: CASSLRETQYF
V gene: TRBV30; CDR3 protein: CAWSGGQYYGYTF
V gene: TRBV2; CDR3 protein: CASSADRGTDEQYF
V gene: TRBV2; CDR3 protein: CASSGFSEFSEQYF
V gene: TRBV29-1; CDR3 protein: CSVADRGLSYEQYF
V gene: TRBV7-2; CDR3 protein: CASAPDLGSTEAFF
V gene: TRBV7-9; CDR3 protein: CASSALGGTGSYEQYF
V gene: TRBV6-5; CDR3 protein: CASSRRDYSYNEQFF
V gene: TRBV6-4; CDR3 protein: CASSDEGPFGRGQETQYF
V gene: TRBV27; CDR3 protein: CASRSGVSNQPQHF
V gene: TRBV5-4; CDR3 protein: CASSLPGSSYNEQFF
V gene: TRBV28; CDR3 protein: CASSFVKIQETQYF